Shown below are 15 T cell receptor beta chains from a single sample sequenced in a study of neurological immune-mediated disorders. TCRdb reanalysed the 5' RACE reads using MiXCR and keeps one entry per CDR3 protein. The table records about 41,000 distinct CDR3 sequences, roughly 15% of them present only once. The specimen was CD4+ T cells from blood. The receptors were sampled from a woman aged 55-75 years with HTLV-1-associated myelopathy (HAM/TSP).

This clonotype was detected ten times or more. The rearrangement links TRBV20-1 to TRBJ2-1, with TRBD2 identical over 11 bases. This CDR3 contains 12 residues. Trimming cost V 6 bases and J 12 bases; bases outside gene matches: 7. The V gene's germline CDR1 is DFQATT and CDR2 SNEGSKA (reference sequence). This CDR3 reads CSAHELAGGQFF. Written as DNA, the CDR3 is TGCAGTGCACACGAGCTAGCGGGGGGGCAGTTCTTC.

This clonotype was seen at least ten times. This chain uses TRBV5-1 with TRBJ1-4, with TRBD1 matching 8 bases. After removal of 1 base from V and 8 bases from J, the junction contained 7 bases not matched to a gene. The CDR3 sequence is 15 residues long. Germline assignment: CDR1 SGHRS and CDR2 YFSETQ. As DNA, the CDR3 is TGCGCCAGCAGCTTGAGGACAGGGTGGGGGGAAAAACTGTTTTTT. As protein: CASSLRTGWGEKLFF.

This clonotype was seen ten or more times. The chain combines TRBV10-3 with TRBJ1-2, with TRBD1 matching 7 bases. With V trimmed by 4 bases and J by 0 bases, 8 bases remained unmatched. The CDR3 totals 16 residues. Germline CDR1 reads ENHRY; CDR2 reads SYGVKD. The CDR3 loop reads CAISGGTVTTNYGYTF. CDR3 coding DNA: TGTGCCATCAGTGGGGGGACAGTCACTACTAACTATGGCTACACCTTC.

This clonotype was observed at least ten times. The chain combines TRBV25-1 with TRBJ2-2, with TRBD1 matching 9 bases. J gave up 1 base and V 8 bases, and 2 bases lay outside the gene matches. The germline CDR1 and CDR2 sequences are MGHDK and SYGVNS. This CDR3 has 14 residues. DNA of the CDR3: TGTGCCAGCGGGGGACAGGGGAACACCGGGGAGCTGTTTTTT. Residues: CASGGQGNTGELFF.

This clonotype was found many times. V is TRBV5-1 and J is TRBJ1-3; D perhaps matches TRBD1 (5 bases). This CDR3 is 15 amino acids long. With 0 bases removed from V and 0 bases from J, the gap between germline ends came to 7 bases. The germline V gene encodes CDR1 SGHRS and CDR2 YFSETQ. CDR3 residues: CASSLAGDSGNTIYF. In nucleotides, the CDR3 is TGCGCCAGCAGCTTGGCGGGGGACTCTGGAAACACCATATATTTT.

In this sample, this clonotype turned up many times. The V gene is TRBV15, the J gene TRBJ2-2; D not certain. Germline CDR1 is LNHNV and CDR2 is YYDKDF (reference sequence). This CDR3 region has 15 residues. Trimming left V 0 bases short and J 2 bases short, with 7 bases between. The CDR3 here is CATSRDRLNTGELFF. CDR3 DNA: TGTGCCACCAGCAGAGATCGGCTTAACACCGGGGAGCTGTTTTTT.

This clonotype was observed many times. The chain combines TRBV5-8 with TRBJ1-6, with D uncertain. The CDR3 has 14 residues. Germline-derived CDR1 and CDR2 are SGHTS and YDEGEE. Trimming removed 5 bases from V and 7 bases from J, with 13 bases in between. CDR3 in amino acids: CASSKDEINSPLHF. DNA for the CDR3: TGTGCCAGCAGTAAAGACGAAATCAATTCACCCCTCCACTTT.

At least ten counts were recorded for this clonotype. The chain links TRBV7-6 to TRBJ1-1, with D uncertain. CDR3 size: 16 residues. Trimming cost V 4 bases and J 8 bases, with 23 bases left between them. Germline V gene sequence: CDR1 SGHVS, CDR2 FNYEAQ. The CDR3 DNA follows: TGTGCCAGCAGCTCCCGATACCAGACAAGCCCATGGGAAGCTTTCTTT. Its translation: CASSSRYQTSPWEAFF.

This clonotype was seen ten or more times. Relative to the germline gene, one junction end is altered; a read error may explain this. The rearrangement uses TRBV5-1 and TRBJ1-1; TRBD1 might be the D (6 bases). Germline CDR1 SGHRS, CDR2 YFSETQ. CDR3 length: 15 amino acids. The CDR3 here is CASGWGRTATSDAFF. As DNA, the CDR3 is TGCGCCAGTGGATGGGGGCGGACAGCGACTTCTGATGCTTTCTTT.

This clonotype was recorded at least ten times. The rearrangement joins TRBV4-1 to TRBJ1-4; perhaps TRBD1 as D (5 bases). Germline values: CDR1 MGHRA, CDR2 YSYEKL. Trimming took 2 bases from V and 5 from J, leaving 9 bases between them. CDR3 length equals 14 residues. CDR3 coding DNA: TGCGCCAGCAGCCAATCTGGGGGAAATGAAAAACTGTTTTTT. Translating it yields CASSQSGGNEKLFF.

V gene TRBV15 combines with J gene TRBJ2-7; 13 bases are a match to TRBD2. The CDR3 loop spans 16 amino acids. The V and J ends lost 4 bases and 3 bases, in that order; junction bases with no gene match: 6. Germline-derived CDR1 and CDR2 are LNHNV and YYDKDF (reference sequence). The CDR3 loop reads CATSTGGTSGNYEQYF. The CDR3 DNA follows: TGTGCCACCAGCACCGGTGGGACTAGCGGGAACTACGAGCAGTACTTC.

The chain combines TRBV5-1 with TRBJ1-1, with 7 bases lining up with TRBD1. This CDR3 is built from 16 residues. Germline V lookup: CDR1 SGHRS, CDR2 YFSETQ. With 4 bases clipped from V and 1 base from J, the junction kept 10 bases outside the gene matches. The CDR3 is CASSPPTGTENTEAFF. CDR3 bases: TGCGCCAGCAGCCCACCCACCGGGACAGAGAACACTGAAGCTTTCTTT.

The chain combines TRBV30 with TRBJ1-6; no clear D. Trimming shortened V by 2 bases and J by 6 bases, and 8 bases separated the two germline ends. Germline CDR1 GTSNPN, CDR2 SVGIG (reference sequence). This CDR3 has 13 residues. The CDR3 loop is CAWSSSSNSPLHF. For the CDR3, the DNA is TGTGCCTGGAGTTCGAGCTCTAATTCACCCCTCCACTTT.

This clonotype showed up many times. V is TRBV3-1 and J is TRBJ1-4; D perhaps matches TRBD1 (6 bases). Trimming took off 2 bases at V and 9 bases at J, with 19 bases between the two ends. The germline V gene has CDR1 LGHDT and CDR2 YNNKEL (reference sequence). This CDR3 has 16 residues. CDR3 in DNA: TGTGCCAGCAGCCAACTCGGGGGCTGGAATATGAAAAAACTGTTTTTT. It codes for CASSQLGGWNMKKLFF.

The chain joins TRBV29-1 to TRBJ1-1; weak D call: TRBD1 (6 bases). V was trimmed by 4 bases and J by 5 bases, leaving 17 bases between them. Germline V gene lookup returns CDR1 SQVTM and CDR2 ANQGSEA. CDR3 length equals 14 residues. CDR3 loop: CSVVQGMGGTEAFF. CDR3 DNA sequence: TGCAGCGTTGTACAGGGCATGGGAGGGACTGAAGCTTTCTTT. The complete variable domain, with remaining parts taken from reference TRBV29-1 and TRBJ1-1, reads SAVISQKPSRDICQRGTSLTIQCQVDSQVTMMFWYRQQPGQSLTLIATANQGSEATYESGFVIDKFPISRPNLTFSTLTVSNMSPEDSSIYLCSVVQGMGGTEAFFGQGTRLTVV.